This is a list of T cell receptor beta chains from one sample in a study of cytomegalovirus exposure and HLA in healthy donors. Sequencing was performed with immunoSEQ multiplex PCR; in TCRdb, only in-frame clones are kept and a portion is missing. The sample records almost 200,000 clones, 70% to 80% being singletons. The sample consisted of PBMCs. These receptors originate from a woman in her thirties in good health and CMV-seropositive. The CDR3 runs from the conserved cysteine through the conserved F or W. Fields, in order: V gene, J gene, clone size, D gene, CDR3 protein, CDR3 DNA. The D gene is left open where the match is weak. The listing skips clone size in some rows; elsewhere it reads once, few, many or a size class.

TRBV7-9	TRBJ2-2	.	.	CASSLGAGELFF	TGTGCCAGCAGCTTAGGCGCCGGGGAGCTGTTTTTT
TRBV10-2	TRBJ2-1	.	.	CASSSGGPHNEQFF	TGCGCCAGCAGTTCCGGGGGGCCGCACAATGAGCAGTTCTTC
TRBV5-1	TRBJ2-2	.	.	CASSQGQGNTGELFF	TGCGCCAGCAGCCAGGGGCAGGGGAACACCGGGGAGCTGTTTTTT
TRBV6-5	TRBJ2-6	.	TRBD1	CASQGSGANVLTF	TGTGCCTCACAGGGGTCTGGGGCCAACGTCCTGACTTTC
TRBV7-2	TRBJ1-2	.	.	CASSPPWSYGYTF	TGTGCCAGCAGCCCACCGTGGAGCTATGGCTACACCTTC
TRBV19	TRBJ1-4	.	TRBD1	CASRTGGAGEKLFF	TGTGCCAGTAGAACAGGGGGCGCGGGTGAAAAACTGTTTTTT
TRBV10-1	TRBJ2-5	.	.	CASSESGNRVPVETQYF	TGCGCCAGCAGTGAGTCTGGTAACAGGGTACCGGTGGAGACCCAGTACTTC
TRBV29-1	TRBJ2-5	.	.	CSVEPWDISQETQYF	TGCAGCGTTGAACCATGGGACATCAGCCAAGAGACCCAGTACTTC
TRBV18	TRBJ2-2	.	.	CASSPSGVGELFF	TGTGCCAGCTCACCATCAGGGGTCGGGGAGCTGTTTTTT
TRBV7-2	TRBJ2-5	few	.	CASSLPSLVETQYF	TGTGCCAGCAGCCTGCCTTCACTGGTGGAGACCCAGTACTTC
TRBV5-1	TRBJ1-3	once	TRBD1	CASSLTGGTSSGNTIYF	TGCGCCAGCAGCTTAACAGGGGGTACAAGCTCTGGAAACACCATATATTTT
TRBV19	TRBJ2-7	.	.	CASSASGGPGYEQYF	TGTGCCAGTAGTGCCTCAGGAGGGCCAGGCTACGAGCAGTACTTC
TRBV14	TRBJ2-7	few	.	CASSQVGGTGSYEQYF	TGTGCCAGCAGCCAAGTGGGAGGAACGGGATCCTACGAGCAGTACTTC
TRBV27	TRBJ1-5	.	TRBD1	CATRERGQGSNQPQHF	TGTGCCACCAGGGAGAGGGGACAGGGGTCAAATCAGCCCCAGCATTTT
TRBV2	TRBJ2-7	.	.	CATRDVWYEQYF	TGTGCCACCCGGGATGTGTGGTACGAGCAGTACTTC
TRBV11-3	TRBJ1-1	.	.	CASSPNRAGTEAFF	TGTGCCAGCAGCCCGAACAGGGCGGGCACTGAAGCTTTCTTT
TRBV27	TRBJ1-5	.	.	CASSFLTPVGNQPQHF	TGTGCCAGCAGTTTCTTAACGCCGGTAGGCAATCAGCCCCAGCATTTT
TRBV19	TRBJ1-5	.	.	CASSIFGSNQPQHF	TGTGCCAGTAGTATATTCGGTAGCAATCAGCCCCAGCATTTT
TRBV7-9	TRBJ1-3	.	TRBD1	CASSLGRTPTGVGNTIYF	TGTGCCAGCAGCTTAGGGCGGACCCCCACAGGGGTCGGAAACACCATATATTTT
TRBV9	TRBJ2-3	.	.	CASSAGVSFPDTQYF	TGTGCCAGCAGCGCGGGTGTTTCATTCCCAGATACGCAGTATTTT
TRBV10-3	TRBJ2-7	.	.	CASEGGWYEQYF	TGTGCCTCTGAAGGGGGATGGTACGAGCAGTACTTC
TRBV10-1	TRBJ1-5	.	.	CTSSEPGSRQPQHF	TGCACCAGCAGTGAGCCCGGGTCTCGCCAGCCCCAGCATTTT
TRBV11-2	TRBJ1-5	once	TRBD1	CASSPGQDNQPQHF	TGTGCCAGCAGCCCGGGACAGGACAATCAGCCCCAGCATTTT
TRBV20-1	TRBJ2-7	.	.	CSAAVNYEQYF	TGCAGTGCGGCGGTTAACTACGAGCAGTACTTC
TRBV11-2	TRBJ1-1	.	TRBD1	CASSSPGQGAFF	TGTGCCAGCAGTAGTCCGGGACAGGGAGCTTTCTTT
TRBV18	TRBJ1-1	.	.	CASTAGDTEAFF	TGTGCCAGTACCGCAGGGGACACTGAAGCTTTCTTT
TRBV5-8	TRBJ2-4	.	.	CASSLGPLYLAKNIQYF	TGTGCCAGCAGCTTGGGTCCTCTCTACTTGGCCAAAAACATTCAGTACTTC
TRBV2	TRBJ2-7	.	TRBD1	CASSPRTGHHEQYF	TGTGCCAGCAGCCCCCGGACAGGGCACCACGAGCAGTACTTC
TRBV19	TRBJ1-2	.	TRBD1	CASSPDRGGYTF	TGTGCCAGTAGTCCCGACAGGGGAGGCTACACCTTC
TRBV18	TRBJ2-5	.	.	CASSPGGYETQYF	TGTGCCAGCTCACCAGGAGGGTACGAGACCCAGTACTTC
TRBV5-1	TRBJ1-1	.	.	CASSLETGEAFF	TGCGCCAGCAGCTTGGAGACGGGTGAAGCTTTCTTT
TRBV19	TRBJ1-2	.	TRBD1	CASSMQNLRDRGYGYTF	TGTGCCAGTAGTATGCAAAACCTCCGGGACAGGGGTTATGGCTACACCTTC
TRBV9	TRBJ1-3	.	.	CASSPTGSSGNTIYF	TGTGCCAGCAGCCCCACAGGGTCGTCTGGAAACACCATATATTTT
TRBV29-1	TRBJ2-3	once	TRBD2	CSVLAGATDTQYF	TGCAGCGTTTTAGCGGGAGCAACGGATACGCAGTATTTT
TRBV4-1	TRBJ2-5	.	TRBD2	CASSQAGGVYKTQYF	TGCGCCAGCAGCCAAGCGGGAGGGGTTTATAAGACCCAGTACTTC
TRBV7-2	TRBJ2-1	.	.	CASSLVASSDEQFF	TGTGCCAGCAGCTTAGTGGCTAGCTCGGATGAGCAGTTCTTC
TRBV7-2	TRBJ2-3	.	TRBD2	CASSPGLAGGQDTQYF	TGTGCCAGCAGCCCGGGACTAGCGGGGGGGCAAGATACGCAGTATTTT
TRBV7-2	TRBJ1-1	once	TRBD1	CASSLIGTAFSFAEAFF	TGTGCCAGCAGCTTGATCGGGACAGCTTTTTCTTTCGCTGAAGCTTTCTTT
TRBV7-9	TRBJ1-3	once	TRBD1	CASSSQGARGNTIYF	TGTGCCAGCAGCTCTCAGGGGGCGCGGGGAAACACCATATATTTT
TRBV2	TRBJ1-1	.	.	CASQLRGRGDTEAFF	TGTGCCAGCCAACTCAGGGGAAGGGGTGACACTGAAGCTTTCTTT
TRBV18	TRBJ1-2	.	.	CASSLAGTNYGYTF	TGTGCCAGCTCACTAGCCGGGACTAACTATGGCTACACCTTC
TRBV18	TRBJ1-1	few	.	CASSPGPDNTEAFF	TGTGCCAGCTCACCGGGGCCGGACAACACTGAAGCTTTCTTT
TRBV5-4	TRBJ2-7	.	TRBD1	CASSLEWTGTGGSLYF	TGTGCCAGCAGCTTGGAATGGACGGGGACAGGGGGCAGTCTGTACTTC
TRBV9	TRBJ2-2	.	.	CASSLGWDTGELFF	TGTGCCAGCAGCCTCGGGTGGGACACCGGGGAGCTGTTTTTT
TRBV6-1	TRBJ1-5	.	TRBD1	CASSSRETGVLSQHF	TGTGCCAGCAGCAGTCGGGAGACAGGGGTTCTATCCCAGCATTTT
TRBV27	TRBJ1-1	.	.	CASSSAPGIGNTEAFF	TGTGCCAGCAGCTCTGCACCGGGAATAGGGAACACTGAAGCTTTCTTT
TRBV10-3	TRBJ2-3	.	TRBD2	CAITRTSGTDTQYF	TGTGCCATCACCCGGACTAGCGGGACAGATACGCAGTATTTT
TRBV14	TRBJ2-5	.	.	CASSQDRVETQYF	TGTGCCAGCAGCCAAGACAGGGTAGAGACCCAGTACTTC
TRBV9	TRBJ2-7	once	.	CASSVGGDSYEQYF	TGTGCCAGCAGCGTAGGGGGGGACTCCTACGAGCAGTACTTC
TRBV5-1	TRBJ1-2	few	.	CASSSDRQITLDGYTF	TGCGCCAGCAGCTCGGACAGACAGATAACCCTTGATGGCTACACCTTC
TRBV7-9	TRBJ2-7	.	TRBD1	CASSLNSQGNEQYF	TGTGCCAGCAGCTTAAATTCACAGGGGAACGAGCAGTACTTC
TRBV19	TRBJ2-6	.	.	CASSISGGSGANVLTF	TGTGCCAGTAGTATAAGTGGAGGCTCTGGGGCCAACGTCCTGACTTTC
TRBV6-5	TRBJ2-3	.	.	CATRESDTQYF	TGTGCCACTCGGGAGTCAGATACGCAGTATTTT
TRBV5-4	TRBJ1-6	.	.	CASSRGTESISPLHF	TGTGCCAGCAGCAGGGGGACCGAGAGTATTTCACCCCTCCACTTT
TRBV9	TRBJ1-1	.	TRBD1	CASSVGITGGLTEAFF	TGTGCCAGCAGCGTAGGAATTACAGGGGGCCTCACTGAAGCTTTCTTT
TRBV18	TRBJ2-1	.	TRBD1	CASSPPLGGQVKDEQFF	TGTGCCAGCTCACCACCCTTGGGGGGACAGGTTAAGGATGAGCAGTTCTTC
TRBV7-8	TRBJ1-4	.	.	CASSPSLGTRVANEKLFF	TGTGCCAGCAGCCCCTCTCTAGGCACCCGCGTTGCTAATGAAAAACTGTTTTTT
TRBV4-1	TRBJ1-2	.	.	CASSRGERYTF	TGCGCCAGCAGCCGAGGTGAGAGGTACACCTTC